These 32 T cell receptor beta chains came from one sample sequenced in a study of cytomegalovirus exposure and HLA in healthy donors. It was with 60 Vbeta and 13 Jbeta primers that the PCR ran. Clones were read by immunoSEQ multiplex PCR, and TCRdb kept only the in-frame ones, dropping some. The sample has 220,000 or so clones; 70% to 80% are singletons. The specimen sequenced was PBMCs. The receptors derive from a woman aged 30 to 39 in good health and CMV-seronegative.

The CDR3 bases are TGTGCCAGCAGCGTAGTGGGGGCAGGGGGCGATGAGCAGTTCTTC. Amino acid sequence: CASSVVGAGGDEQFF. The V and J genes are TRBV9 and TRBJ2-1, with TRBD1 matching over 8 bases. J was trimmed by 8 bases and V by 0 bases; bases with no gene match: 7. The CDR3 has 15 residues. Germline loops: CDR1 SGDLS, CDR2 YYNGEE.

The CDR3 protein is CASSFGLAGSYEQYF. In DNA, the CDR3 is TGTGCCAGCAGCTTCGGCCTAGCGGGTTCCTACGAGCAGTACTTC. The V gene is TRBV11-2, the J gene TRBJ2-7; TRBD2 matches at 8 bases. Trimming took 3 bases from V and 1 from J; bases not matched to a gene: 5. CDR3 length: 15 residues. Germline V gene sequence: CDR1 SGHAT, CDR2 FQNNGV.

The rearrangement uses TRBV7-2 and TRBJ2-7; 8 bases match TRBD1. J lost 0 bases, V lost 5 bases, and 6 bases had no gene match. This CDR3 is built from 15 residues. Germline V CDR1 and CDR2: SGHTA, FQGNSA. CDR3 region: CASSGGTGYSYEQYF. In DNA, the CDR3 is TGTGCCAGCAGCGGAGGGACAGGATACTCCTACGAGCAGTACTTC. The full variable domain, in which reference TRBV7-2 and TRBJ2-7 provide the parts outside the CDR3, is GAGVSQSPSNKVTEKGKDVELRCDPISGHTALYWYRQSLGQGLEFLIYFQGNSAPDKSGLPSDRFSAERTGGSVSTLTIQRTQQEDSAVYLCASSGGTGYSYEQYFGPGTRLTVT.

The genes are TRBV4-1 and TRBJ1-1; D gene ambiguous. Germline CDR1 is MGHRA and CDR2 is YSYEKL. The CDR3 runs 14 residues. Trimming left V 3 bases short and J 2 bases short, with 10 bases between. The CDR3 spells CASSHPGDNTEAFF. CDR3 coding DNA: TGCGCCAGCAGCCACCCGGGAGACAACACTGAAGCTTTCTTT.

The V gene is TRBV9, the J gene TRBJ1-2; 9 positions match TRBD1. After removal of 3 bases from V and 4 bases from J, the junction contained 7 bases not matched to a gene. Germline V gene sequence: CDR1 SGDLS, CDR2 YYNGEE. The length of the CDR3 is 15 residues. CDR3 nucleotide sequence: TGTGCCAGCAGCGGCGGGACAGGGTCCCTCTATGGCTACACCTTC. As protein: CASSGGTGSLYGYTF.

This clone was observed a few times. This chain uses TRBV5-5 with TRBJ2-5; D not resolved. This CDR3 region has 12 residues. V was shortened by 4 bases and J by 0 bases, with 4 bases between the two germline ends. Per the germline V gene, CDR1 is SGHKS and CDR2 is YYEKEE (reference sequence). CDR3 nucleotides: TGTGCCAGCAGCAAGCACCAAGAGACCCAGTACTTC. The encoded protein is CASSKHQETQYF.

CDR3 protein: CASSFPAGGNEQFF. CDR3 DNA: TGTGCCAGCAGTTTCCCAGCGGGGGGAAATGAGCAGTTCTTC. The chain couples TRBV6-5 to TRBJ2-1; TRBD2 matches 9 bases. The germline gives CDR1 MNHEY, CDR2 SVGAGI. The length of the CDR3 is 14 residues. Trimming at V came to 4 bases and at J to 7 bases, leaving 5 bases not matched to a gene.

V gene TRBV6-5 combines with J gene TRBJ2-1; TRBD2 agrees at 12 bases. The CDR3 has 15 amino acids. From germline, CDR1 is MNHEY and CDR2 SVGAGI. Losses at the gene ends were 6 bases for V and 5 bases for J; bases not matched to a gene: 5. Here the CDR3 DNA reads TGTGCCAGCAGAAGACTAGCGGGGGATAACAATGAGCAGTTCTTC. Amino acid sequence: CASRRLAGDNNEQFF.

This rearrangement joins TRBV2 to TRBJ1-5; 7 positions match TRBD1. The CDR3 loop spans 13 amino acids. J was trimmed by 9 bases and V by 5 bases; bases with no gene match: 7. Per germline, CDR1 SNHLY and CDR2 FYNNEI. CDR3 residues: CASSLVDRAPQHF. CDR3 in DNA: TGTGCCAGCAGTTTGGTAGACAGGGCGCCCCAGCATTTT.

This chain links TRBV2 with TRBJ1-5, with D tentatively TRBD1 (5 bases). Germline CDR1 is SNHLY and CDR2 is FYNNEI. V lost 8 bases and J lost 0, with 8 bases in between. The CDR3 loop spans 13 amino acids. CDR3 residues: CASLGGSNQPQHF. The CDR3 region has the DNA TGTGCCAGCCTGGGGGGTAGCAATCAGCCCCAGCATTTT. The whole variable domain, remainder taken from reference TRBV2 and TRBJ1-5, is EPEVTQTPSHQVTQMGQEVILRCVPISNHLYFYWYRQILGQKVEFLVSFYNNEISEKSEIFDDQFSVERPDGSNFTLKIRSTKLEDSAMYFCASLGGSNQPQHFGDGTRLSIL.

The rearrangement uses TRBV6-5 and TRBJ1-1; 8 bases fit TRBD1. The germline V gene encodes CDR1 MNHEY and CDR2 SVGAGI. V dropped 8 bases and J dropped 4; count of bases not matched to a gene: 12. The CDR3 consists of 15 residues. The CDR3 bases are TGTGCCAGCCAGCGGCAGGGGGCTCCAGGCACTGAAGCTTTCTTT. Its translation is CASQRQGAPGTEAFF.

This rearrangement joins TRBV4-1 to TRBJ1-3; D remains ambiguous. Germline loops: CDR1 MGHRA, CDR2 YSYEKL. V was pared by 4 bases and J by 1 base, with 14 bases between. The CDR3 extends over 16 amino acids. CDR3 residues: CASSPREGRSGNTIYF. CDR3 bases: TGCGCCAGCAGCCCCCGGGAGGGCAGATCTGGAAACACCATATATTTT.

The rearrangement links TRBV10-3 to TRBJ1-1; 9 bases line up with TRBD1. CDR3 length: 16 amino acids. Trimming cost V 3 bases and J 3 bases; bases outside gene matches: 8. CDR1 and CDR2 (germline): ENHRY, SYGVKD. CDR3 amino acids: CAISDPGTGMYTEAFF. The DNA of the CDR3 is TGTGCCATCAGTGACCCCGGGACAGGGATGTACACTGAAGCTTTCTTT.

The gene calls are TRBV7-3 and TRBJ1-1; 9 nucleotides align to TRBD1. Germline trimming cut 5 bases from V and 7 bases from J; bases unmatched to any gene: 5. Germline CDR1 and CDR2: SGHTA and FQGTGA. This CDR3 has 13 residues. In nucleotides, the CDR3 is TGTGCCAGCAGCCTTACGGACAGGGGTGAAGCTTTCTTT. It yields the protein CASSLTDRGEAFF.

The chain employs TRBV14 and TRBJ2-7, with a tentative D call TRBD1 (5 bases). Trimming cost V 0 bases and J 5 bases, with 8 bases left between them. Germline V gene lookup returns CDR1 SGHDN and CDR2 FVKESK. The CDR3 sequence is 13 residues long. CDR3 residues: CASSQDVGDEQYF. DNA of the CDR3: TGTGCCAGCAGCCAAGATGTAGGGGACGAGCAGTACTTC. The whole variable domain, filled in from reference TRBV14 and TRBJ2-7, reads EAGVTQFPSHSVIEKGQTVTLRCDPISGHDNLYWYRRVMGKEIKFLLHFVKESKQDESGMPNNRFLAERTGGTYSTLKVQPAELEDSGVYFCASSQDVGDEQYFGPGTRLTVT.

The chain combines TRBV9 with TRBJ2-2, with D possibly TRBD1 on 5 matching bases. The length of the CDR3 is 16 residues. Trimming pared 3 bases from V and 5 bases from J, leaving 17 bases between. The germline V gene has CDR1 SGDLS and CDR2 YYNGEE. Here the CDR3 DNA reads TGTGCCAGCAGCGCCCCGCAGGGATGGGAAACCGGGGAGCTGTTTTTT. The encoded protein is CASSAPQGWETGELFF. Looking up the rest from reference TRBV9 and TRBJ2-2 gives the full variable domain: DSGVTQTPKHLITATGQRVTLRCSPRSGDLSVYWYQQSLDQGLQFLIQYYNGEERAKGNILERFSAQQFPDLHSELNLSSLELGDSALYFCASSAPQGWETGELFFGEGSRLTVL.

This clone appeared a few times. CDR3 sequence (DNA): TGCGCCAGCAGCCAAGAAGGACAGGGGTACAATCAGCCCCAGCATTTT. Its translation is CASSQEGQGYNQPQHF. This chain uses TRBV4-1 with TRBJ1-5, with TRBD1 matching 9 bases. J lost 3 bases, V lost 0 bases, and 3 bases had no gene match. This CDR3 region has 16 residues. The V gene's germline CDR1 is MGHRA and CDR2 YSYEKL.

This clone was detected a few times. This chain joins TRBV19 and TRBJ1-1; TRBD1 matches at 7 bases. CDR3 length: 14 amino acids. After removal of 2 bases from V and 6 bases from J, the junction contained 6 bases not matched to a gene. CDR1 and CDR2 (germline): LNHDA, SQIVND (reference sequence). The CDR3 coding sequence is TGTGCCAGTAGTATAACTGCAGGGGGGCCTGAAGCTTTCTTT. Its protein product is CASSITAGGPEAFF.

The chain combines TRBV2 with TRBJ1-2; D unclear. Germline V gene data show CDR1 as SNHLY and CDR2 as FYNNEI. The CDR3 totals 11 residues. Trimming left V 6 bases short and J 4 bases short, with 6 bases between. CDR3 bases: TGTGCCAGCAGGGGCAGCTATGGCTACACCTTC. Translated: CASRGSYGYTF. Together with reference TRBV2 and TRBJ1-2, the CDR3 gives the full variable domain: EPEVTQTPSHQVTQMGQEVILRCVPISNHLYFYWYRQILGQKVEFLVSFYNNEISEKSEIFDDQFSVERPDGSNFTLKIRSTKLEDSAMYFCASRGSYGYTFGSGTRLTVV.

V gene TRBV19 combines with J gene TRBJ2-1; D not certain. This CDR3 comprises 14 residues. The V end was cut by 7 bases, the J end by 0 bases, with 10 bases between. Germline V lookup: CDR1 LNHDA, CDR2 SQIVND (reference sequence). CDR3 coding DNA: TGTGCCAGTACCGACTCGAGCTCCTACAATGAGCAGTTCTTC. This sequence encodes CASTDSSSYNEQFF.

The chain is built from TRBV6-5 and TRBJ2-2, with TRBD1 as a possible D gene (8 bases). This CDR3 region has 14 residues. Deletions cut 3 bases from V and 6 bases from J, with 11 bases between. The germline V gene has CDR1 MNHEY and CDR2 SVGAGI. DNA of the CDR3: TGTGCCAGCAGTTATACAGGGGGGGCCGGGGAGCTGTTTTTT. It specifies CASSYTGGAGELFF.

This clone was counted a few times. CDR3 protein: CASSGQGSNYGYTF. CDR3 DNA: TGTGCCAGTAGTGGACAGGGTTCGAACTATGGCTACACCTTC. The chain is built from TRBV19 and TRBJ1-2, with TRBD1 matching over 8 bases. Germline loops: CDR1 LNHDA, CDR2 SQIVND (reference sequence). This CDR3 spans 14 amino acids. V lost 5 bases, J lost 2 bases, and 4 bases stayed unmatched.

For the CDR3, the DNA is TGCGCCAGCAGCTTCGTACCGGGACAGGTGTTCAAAAACATTCAGTACTTC. Translating gives CASSFVPGQVFKNIQYF. V and J are TRBV5-1 and TRBJ2-4, with 8 bases lining up with TRBD1. V shed 2 bases, J shed 3 bases, and the junction held 10 bases outside the gene matches. This CDR3 contains 17 residues. Germline CDR1 is SGHRS and CDR2 is YFSETQ.

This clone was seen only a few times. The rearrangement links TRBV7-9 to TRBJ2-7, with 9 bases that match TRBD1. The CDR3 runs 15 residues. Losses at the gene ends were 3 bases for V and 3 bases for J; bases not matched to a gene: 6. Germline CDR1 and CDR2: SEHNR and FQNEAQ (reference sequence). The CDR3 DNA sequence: TGTGCCAGCAGCTTCCGGGACAGGGTGGGCTACGAGCAGTACTTC. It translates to CASSFRDRVGYEQYF.

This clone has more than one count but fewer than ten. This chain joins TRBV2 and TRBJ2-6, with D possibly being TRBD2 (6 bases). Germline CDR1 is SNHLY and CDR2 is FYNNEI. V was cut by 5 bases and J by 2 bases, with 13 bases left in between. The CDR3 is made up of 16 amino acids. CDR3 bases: TGTGCCAGCAGTCCCTACGGGGGAACTGGGGCCAACGTCCTGACTTTC. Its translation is CASSPYGGTGANVLTF.

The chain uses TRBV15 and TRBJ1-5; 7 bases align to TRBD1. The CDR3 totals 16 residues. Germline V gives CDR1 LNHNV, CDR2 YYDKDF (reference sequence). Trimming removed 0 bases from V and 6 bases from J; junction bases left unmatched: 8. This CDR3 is CATSRDWGQTLQPQHF. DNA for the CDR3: TGTGCCACCAGCAGAGATTGGGGACAGACCCTTCAGCCCCAGCATTTT.

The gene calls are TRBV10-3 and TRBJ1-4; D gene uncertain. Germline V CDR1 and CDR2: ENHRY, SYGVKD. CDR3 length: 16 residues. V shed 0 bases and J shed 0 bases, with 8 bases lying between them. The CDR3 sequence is CAISESSDATNEKLFF. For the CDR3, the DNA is TGTGCCATCAGTGAGTCGTCAGATGCAACTAATGAAAAACTGTTTTTT.

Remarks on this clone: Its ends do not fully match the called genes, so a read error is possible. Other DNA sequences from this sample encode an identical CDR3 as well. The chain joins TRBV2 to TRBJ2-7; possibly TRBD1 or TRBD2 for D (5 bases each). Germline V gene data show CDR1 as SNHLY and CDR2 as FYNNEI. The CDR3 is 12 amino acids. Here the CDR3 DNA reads TGTGCCAGCAGAGAAGGGGCGGGCGAGCAGTACTTC. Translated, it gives CASREGAGEQYF.

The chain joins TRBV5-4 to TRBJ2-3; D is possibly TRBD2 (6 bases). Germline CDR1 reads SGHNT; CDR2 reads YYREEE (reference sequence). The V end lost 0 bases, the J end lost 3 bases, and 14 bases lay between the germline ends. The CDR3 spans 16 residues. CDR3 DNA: TGTGCCAGCAGCTTGGCCGTGGCTAGCGAGACAGATACGCAGTATTTT. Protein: CASSLAVASETDTQYF. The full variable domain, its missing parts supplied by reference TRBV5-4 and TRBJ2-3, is ETGVTQSPTHLIKTRGQQVTLRCSSQSGHNTVSWYQQALGQGPQFIFQYYREEENGRGNFPPRFSGLQFPNYSSELNVNALELDDSALYLCASSLAVASETDTQYFGPGTRLTVL.

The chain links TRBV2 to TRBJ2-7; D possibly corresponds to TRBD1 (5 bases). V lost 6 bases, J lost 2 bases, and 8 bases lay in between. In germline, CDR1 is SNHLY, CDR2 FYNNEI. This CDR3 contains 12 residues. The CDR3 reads CASRAGTYEQYF. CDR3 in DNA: TGTGCCAGCAGGGCAGGGACCTACGAGCAGTACTTC. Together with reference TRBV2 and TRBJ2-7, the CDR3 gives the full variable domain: EPEVTQTPSHQVTQMGQEVILRCVPISNHLYFYWYRQILGQKVEFLVSFYNNEISEKSEIFDDQFSVERPDGSNFTLKIRSTKLEDSAMYFCASRAGTYEQYFGPGTRLTVT.

The CDR3 sequence is CASSSLYRGRNTEAFF. CDR3 sequence (DNA): TGTGCCAGCAGTTCACTTTACAGGGGGCGGAACACTGAAGCTTTCTTT. The chain recombines TRBV27 with TRBJ1-1, with 9 positions matching TRBD1. This CDR3 is 16 amino acids long. V shed 4 bases and J 1 base; nucleotides not matched to a gene: 7. CDR1 MNHEY and CDR2 SMNVEV come from the germline V gene (reference sequence).

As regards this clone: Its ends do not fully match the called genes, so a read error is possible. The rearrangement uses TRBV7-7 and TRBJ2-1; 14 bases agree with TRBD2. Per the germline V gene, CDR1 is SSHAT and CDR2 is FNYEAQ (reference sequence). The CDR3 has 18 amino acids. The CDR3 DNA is TGTGCTAGCAGCCTCGGGACTAGCGGGAGTTTGGTTTCGAATGAGCAGTTCTTC. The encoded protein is CASSLGTSGSLVSNEQFF.